This T cell receptor (beta chain) was sequenced for a study of T-cell reconstitution after alpha-beta-depleted transplantation in children. Points from the study as a whole: It was reported that alpha-beta T cells came from several hundred expanded graft clones (about two months after transplant). Newly generated T cells supplied most T-cell counts and diversity one year post-transplant. In some patients, recipient T cells and intrathymic progenitors surviving conditioning explained high day-60 diversity.

A word on this clonotype: Its antigen remains unidentified.

Germline assignment: CDR1 ENHRY and CDR2 SYGVKD. The junction had 3 bases not matched to a gene; V was cut back by 6 bases and J by 4 bases. This CDR3 region has 13 residues. Using unique molecular identifiers, the investigators prepared the TCRbeta library. TCRdb processed the PCR reads anew with MiXCR; each CDR3 protein has one entry. The sample lists around 580,000 distinct CDR3 sequences, approximately 30% seen once, with around a third in the top ten. The TCR was taken from a boy in the first two years of life with Wiskott-Aldrich syndrome, due to receive a stem cell transplant. The V and J genes are TRBV10-3 and TRBJ1-2; 9 nucleotides line up with TRBD1. This specimen was PBMCs, taken before TCRalphabeta/CD19-depleted stem cell transplant. CDR3 protein: CAISQTGGYGYTF. CDR3 DNA: TGTGCCATCAGCCAGACAGGGGGCTATGGCTACACCTTC.